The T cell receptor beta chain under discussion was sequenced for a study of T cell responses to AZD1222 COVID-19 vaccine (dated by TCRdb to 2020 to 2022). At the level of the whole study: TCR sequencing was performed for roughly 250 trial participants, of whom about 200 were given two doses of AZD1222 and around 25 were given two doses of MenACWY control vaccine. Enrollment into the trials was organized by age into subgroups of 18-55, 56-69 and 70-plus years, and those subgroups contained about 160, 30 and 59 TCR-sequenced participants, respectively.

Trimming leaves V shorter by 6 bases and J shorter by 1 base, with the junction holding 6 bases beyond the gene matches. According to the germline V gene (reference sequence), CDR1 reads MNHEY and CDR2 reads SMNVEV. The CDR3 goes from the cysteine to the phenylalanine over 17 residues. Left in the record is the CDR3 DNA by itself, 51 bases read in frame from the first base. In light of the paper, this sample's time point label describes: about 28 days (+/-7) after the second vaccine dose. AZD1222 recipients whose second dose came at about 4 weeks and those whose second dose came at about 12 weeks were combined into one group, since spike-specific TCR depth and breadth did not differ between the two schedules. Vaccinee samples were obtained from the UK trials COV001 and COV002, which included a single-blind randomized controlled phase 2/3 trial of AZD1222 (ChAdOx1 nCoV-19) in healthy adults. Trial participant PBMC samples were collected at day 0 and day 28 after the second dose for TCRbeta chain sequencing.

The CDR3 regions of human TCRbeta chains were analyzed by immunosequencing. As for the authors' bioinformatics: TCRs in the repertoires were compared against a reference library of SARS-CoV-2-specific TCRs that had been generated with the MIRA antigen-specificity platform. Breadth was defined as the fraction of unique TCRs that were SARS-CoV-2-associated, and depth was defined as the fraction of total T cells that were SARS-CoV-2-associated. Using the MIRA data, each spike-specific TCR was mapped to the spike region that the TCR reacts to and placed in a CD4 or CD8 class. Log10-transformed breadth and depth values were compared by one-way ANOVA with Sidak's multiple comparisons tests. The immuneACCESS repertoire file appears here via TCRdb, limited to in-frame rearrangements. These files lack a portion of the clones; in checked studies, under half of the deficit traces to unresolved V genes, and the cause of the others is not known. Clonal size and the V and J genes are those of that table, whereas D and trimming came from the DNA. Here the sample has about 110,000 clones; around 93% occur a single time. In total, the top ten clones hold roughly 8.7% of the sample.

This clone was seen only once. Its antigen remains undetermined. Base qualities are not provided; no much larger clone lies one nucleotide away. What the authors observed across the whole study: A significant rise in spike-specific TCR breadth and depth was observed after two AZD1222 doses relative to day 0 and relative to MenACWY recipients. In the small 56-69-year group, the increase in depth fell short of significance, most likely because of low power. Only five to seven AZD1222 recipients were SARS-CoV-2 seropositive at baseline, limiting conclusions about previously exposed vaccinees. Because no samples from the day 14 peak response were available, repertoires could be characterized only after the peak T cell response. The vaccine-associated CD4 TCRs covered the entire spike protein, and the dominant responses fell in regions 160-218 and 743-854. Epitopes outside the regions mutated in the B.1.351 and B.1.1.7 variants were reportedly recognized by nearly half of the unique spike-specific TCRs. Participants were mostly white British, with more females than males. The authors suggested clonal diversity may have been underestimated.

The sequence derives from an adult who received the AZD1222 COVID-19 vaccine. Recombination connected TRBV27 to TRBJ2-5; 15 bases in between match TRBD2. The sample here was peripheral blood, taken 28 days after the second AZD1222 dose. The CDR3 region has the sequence CASRPGLAGGFQETQYF. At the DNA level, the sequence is TGTGCCAGCAGACCGGGACTAGCGGGAGGTTTCCAAGAGACCCAGTACTTC.